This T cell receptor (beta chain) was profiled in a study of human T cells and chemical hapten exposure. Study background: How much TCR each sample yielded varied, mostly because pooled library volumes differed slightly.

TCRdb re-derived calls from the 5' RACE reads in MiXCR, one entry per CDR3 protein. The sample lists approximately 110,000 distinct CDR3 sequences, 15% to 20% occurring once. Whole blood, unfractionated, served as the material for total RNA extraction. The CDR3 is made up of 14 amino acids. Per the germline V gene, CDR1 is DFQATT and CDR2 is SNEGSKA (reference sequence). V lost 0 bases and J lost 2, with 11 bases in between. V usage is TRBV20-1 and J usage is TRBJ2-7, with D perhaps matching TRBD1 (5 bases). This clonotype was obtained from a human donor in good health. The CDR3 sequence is CSARDQGQPYEQYF. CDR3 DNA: TGCAGTGCTAGAGACCAAGGACAACCCTACGAGCAGTACTTC.